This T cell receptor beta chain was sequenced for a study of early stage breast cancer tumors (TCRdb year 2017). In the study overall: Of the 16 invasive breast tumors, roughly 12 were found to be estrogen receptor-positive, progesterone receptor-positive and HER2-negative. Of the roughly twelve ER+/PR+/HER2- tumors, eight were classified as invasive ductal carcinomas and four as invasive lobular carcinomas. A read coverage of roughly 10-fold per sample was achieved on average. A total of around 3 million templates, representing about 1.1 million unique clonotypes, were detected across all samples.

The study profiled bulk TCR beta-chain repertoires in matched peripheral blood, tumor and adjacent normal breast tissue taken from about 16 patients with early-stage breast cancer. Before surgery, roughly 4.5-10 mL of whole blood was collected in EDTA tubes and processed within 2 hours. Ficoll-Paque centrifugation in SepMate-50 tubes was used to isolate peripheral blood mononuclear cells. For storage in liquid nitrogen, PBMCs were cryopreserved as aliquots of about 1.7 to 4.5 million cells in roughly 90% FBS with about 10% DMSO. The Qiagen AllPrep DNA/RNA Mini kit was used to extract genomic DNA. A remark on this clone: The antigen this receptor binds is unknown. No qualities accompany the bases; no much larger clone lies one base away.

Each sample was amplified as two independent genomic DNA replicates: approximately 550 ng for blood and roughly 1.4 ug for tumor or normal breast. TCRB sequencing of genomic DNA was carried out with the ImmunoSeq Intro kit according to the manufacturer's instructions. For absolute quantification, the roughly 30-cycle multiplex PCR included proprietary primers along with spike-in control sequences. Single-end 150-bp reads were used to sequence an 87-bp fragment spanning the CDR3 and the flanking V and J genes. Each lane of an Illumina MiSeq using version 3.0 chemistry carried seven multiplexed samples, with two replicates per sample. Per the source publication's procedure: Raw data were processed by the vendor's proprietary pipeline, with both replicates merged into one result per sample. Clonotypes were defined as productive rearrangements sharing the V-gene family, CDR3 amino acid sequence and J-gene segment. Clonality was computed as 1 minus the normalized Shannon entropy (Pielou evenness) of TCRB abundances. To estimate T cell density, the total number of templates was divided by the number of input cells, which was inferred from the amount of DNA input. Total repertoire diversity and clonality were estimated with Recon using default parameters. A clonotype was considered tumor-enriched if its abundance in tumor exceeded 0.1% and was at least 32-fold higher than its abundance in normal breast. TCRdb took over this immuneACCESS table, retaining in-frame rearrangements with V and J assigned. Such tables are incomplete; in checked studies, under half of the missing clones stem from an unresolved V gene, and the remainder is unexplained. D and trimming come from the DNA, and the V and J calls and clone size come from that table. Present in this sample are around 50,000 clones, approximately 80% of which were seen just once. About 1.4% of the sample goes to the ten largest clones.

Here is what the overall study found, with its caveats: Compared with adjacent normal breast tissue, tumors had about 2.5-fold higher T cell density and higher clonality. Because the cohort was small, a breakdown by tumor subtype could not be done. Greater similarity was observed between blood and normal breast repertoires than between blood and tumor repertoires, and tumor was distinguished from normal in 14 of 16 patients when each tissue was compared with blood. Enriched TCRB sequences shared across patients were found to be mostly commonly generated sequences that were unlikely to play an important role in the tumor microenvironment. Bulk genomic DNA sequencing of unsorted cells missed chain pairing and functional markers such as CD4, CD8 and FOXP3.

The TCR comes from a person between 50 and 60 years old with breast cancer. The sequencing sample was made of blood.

The CDR3 has the sequence CASSPGGGQPQHF. The nucleotides read TGTGCCAGCAGCCCTGGGGGGGGGCAGCCCCAGCATTTT. Rearrangement joined TRBV11-2 to TRBJ1-5, with a weak D call of TRBD1 (5 bases match). CDR1 SGHAT and CDR2 FQNNGV are derived from the germline V gene. The CDR3 contains 13 residues, cysteine and phenylalanine counted. Just the 39-base CDR3 DNA is kept, in frame starting at base 1. V and J are truncated by 5 bases and 7 bases respectively, leaving an intervening sequence of 12 bases.